The source of this TCR beta chain is a study of CD8 T cells in ankylosing spondylitis. There are a few counts of this clonotype. Its antigen remains unknown. Points from the study as a whole: Apparently characteristic of ankylosing spondylitis blood was a TCR beta motif (eight highly homologous variants).

Generation of TCR beta libraries employed quantitative 5'-RACE incorporating molecular barcodes. TCRdb reprocessed the 5' RACE reads with MiXCR, giving one entry per CDR3 protein. Of 470,000 or so distinct CDR3 sequences in the sample, roughly a quarter were seen once. Germline assignment: CDR1 LGHDT and CDR2 YNNKEL (reference sequence). This CDR3 has 15 residues. V lost 1 base and J lost 7, with 14 bases in between. This receptor was taken from a male donor with ankylosing spondylitis. The chain couples TRBV3-1 to TRBJ2-1, with unresolved D. The sequencing input was blood, either unsorted or a sorted T cell fraction (not recorded which). The CDR3, as DNA: TGTGCCAGCAGCCAAGGCTTCAGTGGTGAGAATGAGCAGTTCTTC. This encodes CASSQGFSGENEQFF.